This T cell receptor beta chain was identified in a study of T cells in Graves' hyperthyroidism and ophthalmopathy. Broader study findings: Ophthalmopathy was separated from stable hyperthyroidism by a 13 V-J model.

RNA transcripts gave rise to amplified TCR beta CDR3 regions. A set of HTBI primers served as the primers for a first-round RT-PCR of the TCR CDR3. TCRdb independently ran MiXCR on the multiplex PCR reads; one entry per CDR3 protein. The sample has hundreds of thousands of distinct CDR3 sequences, about an eighth seen once. Comment on this clonotype: Its matching antigen is unknown. The junction does not match germline at one end; this may be a read error.

Sequencing input: blood. The clonotype originates from a man aged 45-65 years with Graves' ophthalmopathy.

DNA for the CDR3: TGCAGTGCTAGTTTGGAGGGGGCTGCCTACGGGCAGTACTTC. Its protein product is CSASLEGAAYGQYF. The chain employs TRBV20-1 and TRBJ2-7, with D perhaps matching TRBD1 (7 bases). The CDR3 is 14 residues long. Germline values: CDR1 DFQATT, CDR2 SNEGSKA (reference sequence).